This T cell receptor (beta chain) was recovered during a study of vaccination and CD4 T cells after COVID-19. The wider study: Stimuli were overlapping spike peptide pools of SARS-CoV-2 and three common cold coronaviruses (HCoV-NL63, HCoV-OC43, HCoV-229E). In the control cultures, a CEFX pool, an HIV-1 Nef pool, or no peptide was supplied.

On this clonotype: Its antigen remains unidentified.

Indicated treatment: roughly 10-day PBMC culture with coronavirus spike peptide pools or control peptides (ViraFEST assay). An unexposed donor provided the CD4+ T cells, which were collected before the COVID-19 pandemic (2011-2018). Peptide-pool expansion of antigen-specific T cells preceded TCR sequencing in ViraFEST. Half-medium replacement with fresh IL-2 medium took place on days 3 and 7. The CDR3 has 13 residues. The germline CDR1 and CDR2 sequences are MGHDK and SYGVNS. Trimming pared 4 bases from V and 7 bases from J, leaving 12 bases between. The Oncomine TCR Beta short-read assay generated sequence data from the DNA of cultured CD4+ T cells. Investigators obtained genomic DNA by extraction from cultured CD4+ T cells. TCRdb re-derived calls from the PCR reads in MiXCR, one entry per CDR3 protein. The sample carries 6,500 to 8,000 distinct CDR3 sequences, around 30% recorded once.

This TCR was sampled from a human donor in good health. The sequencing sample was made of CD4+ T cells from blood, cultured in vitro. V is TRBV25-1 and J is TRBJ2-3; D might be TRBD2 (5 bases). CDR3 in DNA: TGTGCCAGCAGTGGGGTGGACTCGAATACGCAGTATTTT. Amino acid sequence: CASSGVDSNTQYF.